The 10 T cell receptor beta chains presented below share a single source sample, sequenced in a study of cytomegalovirus exposure and HLA in healthy donors. The study ran its PCR with 60 Vbeta and 13 Jbeta primers. Generated by immunoSEQ multiplex PCR, the TCRdb table keeps only in-frame clones and is missing some. The table shows some 200,000 clones, with roughly 80% occurring only once. The sequenced material came from PBMCs. Receptors were obtained from a female donor in good health and CMV-seronegative.

The gene calls are TRBV5-1 and TRBJ2-7; D perhaps matches TRBD1 (5 bases). This CDR3 is built from 14 residues. Trimming cost V 0 bases and J 3 bases, with 10 bases left between them. Germline values: CDR1 SGHRS, CDR2 YFSETQ. The CDR3 DNA reads TGCGCCAGCAGCTTGGCTCAGGGAAACTACGAGCAGTACTTC. It encodes CASSLAQGNYEQYF.

The V and J genes are TRBV18 and TRBJ1-1; TRBD1 is a possible D gene (5 bases). Trimming pared 3 bases from V and 0 bases from J, leaving 8 bases between. The CDR3 covers 14 residues. Germline V CDR1 and CDR2: KGHSH, LQKENI. The CDR3 nucleotides read TGTGCCAGCTCACCGGTAGGGGTGAACACTGAAGCTTTCTTT. This gives the protein CASSPVGVNTEAFF.

V usage is TRBV19 and J usage is TRBJ2-7; D is possibly TRBD1 (6 bases). The CDR3 runs to 14 residues. V shed 5 bases and J shed 4 bases, with 15 bases lying between them. Looked up from germline, CDR1 is LNHDA and CDR2 is SQIVND (reference sequence). CDR3 residues: CASSPTGEGYEQYF. The CDR3 DNA reads as TGTGCCAGTAGTCCGACAGGAGAGGGGTACGAGCAGTACTTC.

The J gene is TRBJ1-3, the V gene TRBV7-2, with 9 bases aligning to TRBD1. Germline trimming cut 1 base from V and 1 base from J; bases unmatched to any gene: 8. This CDR3 contains 18 residues. From germline, CDR1 is SGHTA and CDR2 FQGNSA. CDR3 sequence reads: CASSLVGTGSRSGNTIYF. In DNA form, the CDR3 reads TGTGCCAGCAGCTTAGTTGGGACAGGGAGCAGGTCTGGAAACACCATATATTTT.

CDR3 DNA: TGTGCCAGCAGCTCGCGGGAGGGCCTGGGCAATGAGCAGTTCTTC. Residues: CASSSREGLGNEQFF. The chain uses TRBV7-2 and TRBJ2-1, with TRBD2 matching 9 bases. Germline V CDR1 and CDR2: SGHTA, FQGNSA. This CDR3 comprises 15 residues. Trimming took 4 bases from V and 6 from J; bases not matched to a gene: 7.

This clone was seen a few times. The chain joins TRBV7-3 to TRBJ2-7; 7 positions match TRBD1. Germline V gene data show CDR1 as SGHTA and CDR2 as FQGTGA. Trimming cost V 3 bases and J 3 bases; bases outside gene matches: 2. This CDR3 has 13 residues. The CDR3 sequence is CASSFNRGYEQYF. The CDR3 bases are TGTGCCAGCAGCTTCAACAGGGGCTACGAGCAGTACTTC.

The chain couples TRBV19 to TRBJ2-5; D remains unclear. The CDR3 is 14 amino acids. In germline, CDR1 is LNHDA, CDR2 SQIVND (reference sequence). V was pared by 3 bases and J by 7 bases, with 15 bases between. CDR3 sequence (DNA): TGTGCCAGTAGTATTGTAAACCCCTCAGGGACCCAGTACTTC. Translation: CASSIVNPSGTQYF.

This sequence joins TRBV19 and TRBJ1-5; a weak D match, TRBD1 (5 bases). Deletions cut 5 bases from V and 4 bases from J, with 12 bases between. Germline assignment: CDR1 LNHDA and CDR2 SQIVND (reference sequence). The CDR3 contains 14 residues. CDR3 bases: TGTGCCAGTAGTCGACAGATATCAAATCAGCCCCAGCATTTT. Translated, it gives CASSRQISNQPQHF.

The V gene is TRBV4-1, the J gene TRBJ1-4; 7 bases map to TRBD1. CDR1 is MGHRA and CDR2 is YSYEKL in the germline V gene. The CDR3 contains 16 residues. Trimming took 0 bases from V and 6 from J; bases not matched to a gene: 7. CDR3 in amino acids: CASSQEVGTEDEKLFF. Written as DNA, the CDR3 is TGCGCCAGCAGCCAAGAAGTTGGGACAGAGGATGAAAAACTGTTTTTT.

The chain is built from TRBV7-2 and TRBJ1-4; a weak D match, TRBD1 (5 bases). V was pared by 2 bases and J by 7 bases, with 14 bases between. The CDR3 has 15 residues. Germline V gives CDR1 SGHTA, CDR2 FQGNSA. The CDR3 here is CASSLRGGDGEKLFF. DNA of the CDR3: TGTGCCAGCAGCTTAAGGGGAGGGGACGGTGAAAAACTGTTTTTT.